One and the same sample provided the 27 T cell receptor beta chains below, sequenced in a study of cytomegalovirus exposure and HLA in healthy donors. 60 Vbeta and 13 Jbeta primers were used in PCR. Sequencing used immunoSEQ multiplex PCR; TCRdb keeps in-frame clones, though not all of them. The sample's table shows around 200,000 clones. The sequencing input was PBMCs. These receptors came from a woman aged 18-29 years in good health and CMV-seropositive.

The chain is built from TRBV2 and TRBJ2-5; TRBD1 agrees at 9 bases. The CDR3 covers 13 residues. Germline V lookup: CDR1 SNHLY, CDR2 FYNNEI. V was clipped by 8 bases and J by 2 bases; unmatched bases: 3. CDR3 amino acids: CASGTGIQETQYF. The CDR3 DNA is TGTGCCAGCGGGACAGGGATTCAAGAGACCCAGTACTTC.

The chain has TRBV30 and TRBJ2-2; TRBD1 matches 7 bases. CDR1 is GTSNPN, CDR2 SVGIG, per germline (reference sequence). This CDR3 has 14 residues. The junction had 7 bases not matched to a gene; V was cut back by 5 bases and J by 4 bases. DNA for the CDR3: TGTGCCTGGCACCAGACAGGGAGCACCGGGGAGCTGTTTTTT. This sequence encodes CAWHQTGSTGELFF. Full variable domain (rest looked up from reference TRBV30 and TRBJ2-2): SQTIHQWPATLVQPVGSPLSLECTVEGTSNPNLYWYRQAAGRGLQLLFYSVGIGQISSEVPQNLSASRPQDRQFILSSKKLLLSDSGFYLCAWHQTGSTGELFFGEGSRLTVL.

The chain uses TRBV5-4 and TRBJ2-5, with a possible D match to TRBD1 (5 bases). The V end was cut by 0 bases, the J end by 7 bases, with 16 bases between. This CDR3 is 15 amino acids long. Germline loops: CDR1 SGHNT, CDR2 YYREEE (reference sequence). CDR3 amino acids: CASSLGEGAQGTQYF. The CDR3 bases are TGTGCCAGCAGCTTGGGGGAAGGGGCTCAGGGGACCCAGTACTTC.

The chain employs TRBV13 and TRBJ1-3; D might be TRBD1 (6 bases). The germline V gene has CDR1 PRHDT and CDR2 FYEKMQ (reference sequence). The V end was cut by 1 base, the J end by 1 base, with 11 bases between. This CDR3 has 16 residues. The CDR3 region is CASSLDRGKSGNTIYF. DNA for the CDR3: TGTGCCAGCAGCTTAGATAGGGGGAAGTCTGGAAACACCATATATTTT.

The V and J genes are TRBV7-2 and TRBJ1-2; D might be TRBD1 (5 bases). Germline lookup yields CDR1 SGHTA and CDR2 FQGNSA. V lost 7 bases and J lost 5, with 17 bases in between. The CDR3 totals 14 residues. The CDR3 loop reads CASTSPAGGYGYTF. CDR3 bases: TGTGCCAGCACCTCTCCTGCCGGGGGTTATGGCTACACCTTC.

This chain joins TRBV25-1 and TRBJ1-1, with TRBD1 as a possible D gene (5 bases). This CDR3 comprises 17 residues. The V gene lost 3 bases and the J gene lost 0 bases, with 17 bases spanning the gap. CDR1 is MGHDK and CDR2 is SYGVNS in the germline V gene. The CDR3 nucleotides read TGTGCCAGCAGTGACGCGGGGGGACGGACCATGAACACTGAAGCTTTCTTT. This translates into CASSDAGGRTMNTEAFF.

The chain joins TRBV4-3 to TRBJ2-2, with D possibly TRBD1 on 6 matching bases. CDR3 length equals 15 residues. V lost 1 base and J 4 bases, leaving 10 bases between the germline ends. Looked up from germline, CDR1 is LGHNA and CDR2 is YSLEER. In DNA form, the CDR3 reads TGCGCCAGCAGCCAAGCAGGGGAGACCACCGGGGAGCTGTTTTTT. Translation: CASSQAGETTGELFF.

This chain connects TRBV18 to TRBJ2-2, with TRBD1 matching over 8 bases. CDR3 size: 16 residues. CDR1 and CDR2 from the germline V gene are KGHSH and LQKENI. J gave up 5 bases and V 2 bases, and 7 bases lay outside the gene matches. DNA for the CDR3: TGTGCCAGCTCACCAGGGACAGGATCGTTGACCGGGGAGCTGTTTTTT. Translated, it gives CASSPGTGSLTGELFF.

The chain combines TRBV30 with TRBJ2-3, with TRBD2 matching over 11 bases. In germline, CDR1 is GTSNPN, CDR2 SVGIG (reference sequence). The CDR3 has 15 amino acids. Trimming took 1 base from V and 4 from J; bases not matched to a gene: 4. The CDR3 DNA is TGTGCCTGGAGTGAGACTAGCGGGGTGGCAGATACGCAGTATTTT. This translates into CAWSETSGVADTQYF. Based on the CDR3 plus reference TRBV30 and TRBJ2-3, the full variable domain is SQTIHQWPATLVQPVGSPLSLECTVEGTSNPNLYWYRQAAGRGLQLLFYSVGIGQISSEVPQNLSASRPQDRQFILSSKKLLLSDSGFYLCAWSETSGVADTQYFGPGTRLTVL.

The chain has TRBV4-2 and TRBJ1-2, with 7 positions matching TRBD1. CDR1 LGHNA and CDR2 YNFKEQ come from the germline V gene. The CDR3 sequence is 15 residues long. With V trimmed by 4 bases and J by 4 bases, 9 bases remained unmatched. The CDR3 region has the DNA TGTGCCAGCAGCCCTGGGACAGCGACTGCCTATGGCTACACCTTC. Amino acid sequence: CASSPGTATAYGYTF.

The genes are TRBV5-6 and TRBJ2-1; 7 positions agree with TRBD2. The CDR3 contains 15 residues. V gave up 4 bases and J gave up 2 bases; unmatched junction bases: 6. The V gene's germline CDR1 is SGHDT and CDR2 YYEEEE. The CDR3 DNA follows: TGTGCCAGCAGCACCCGCGGGGGAGCCTACAATGAGCAGTTCTTC. Translation: CASSTRGGAYNEQFF.

This rearrangement joins TRBV18 to TRBJ2-7; 7 nucleotides line up with TRBD1. J was trimmed by 4 bases and V by 0 bases; bases with no gene match: 3. The germline V gene has CDR1 KGHSH and CDR2 LQKENI. The CDR3 contains 14 residues. CDR3 DNA: TGTGCCAGCTCACCACCGGGACAGCAATACGAGCAGTACTTC. Protein: CASSPPGQQYEQYF.

The chain couples TRBV5-1 to TRBJ2-5, with 9 bases aligning to TRBD1. This CDR3 is built from 16 residues. CDR1 and CDR2 (germline): SGHRS, YFSETQ. The ends lost 0 bases at V and 4 bases at J; junction bases unmatched: 7. The CDR3 sequence is CASSLAPPGQGETQYF. The CDR3 nucleotides are TGCGCCAGCAGCTTGGCCCCTCCGGGACAGGGAGAGACCCAGTACTTC.

This chain links TRBV6-1 with TRBJ2-7; the D gene is possibly TRBD1 (6 bases). V shed 2 bases and J shed 6 bases, with 17 bases lying between them. Germline V gene lookup returns CDR1 MNHNS and CDR2 SASEGT. The CDR3 covers 15 residues. The CDR3 nucleotides are TGTGCCAGCAGTGAACCGATCGCAGGGGTGCTCGAGCAGTACTTC. Translated: CASSEPIAGVLEQYF.

The gene calls are TRBV5-1 and TRBJ2-3, with unresolved D. CDR1 and CDR2 (germline): SGHRS, YFSETQ. V was cut by 0 bases and J by 0 bases, with 5 bases left in between. CDR3 length: 14 amino acids. CDR3 region: CASSLATSTDTQYF. The CDR3 DNA sequence: TGCGCCAGCAGCTTGGCAACTAGCACAGATACGCAGTATTTT.

The chain recombines TRBV1 with TRBJ2-1; TRBD2, the table's D call, lacks a check against the DNA. TRBV1 is flagged as a pseudogene. The CDR3 extends over 22 amino acids. The CDR3 spells CTSSQAPNTGTSHRDSYNEQFF. The CDR3 bases are TGCACCAGCAGCCAGGCACCCAACACGGGGACTAGCCACCGGGACTCCTACAATGAGCAGTTCTTC.

V usage is TRBV2 and J usage is TRBJ2-1; 9 bases line up with TRBD2. The V gene end was trimmed by 6 bases and the J gene end by 7 bases; junction bases not matched to a gene: 13. CDR3 length: 16 amino acids. Germline lookup yields CDR1 SNHLY and CDR2 FYNNEI. CDR3 in DNA: TGTGCCAGCAGCGGGCTAGCGGGGAGGGGTGGGAATGAGCAGTTCTTC. It specifies CASSGLAGRGGNEQFF.

The chain has TRBV11-2 and TRBJ2-3, with 9 bases fitting TRBD2. J lost 6 bases, V lost 4 bases, and 11 bases had no gene match. Germline assignment: CDR1 SGHAT and CDR2 FQNNGV. The CDR3 spans 16 residues. The CDR3 spells CASSSKAGGPGDTQYF. DNA for the CDR3: TGTGCCAGCAGCTCCAAGGCGGGGGGGCCAGGGGATACGCAGTATTTT.

This sequence joins TRBV15 and TRBJ2-1; D is ambiguous. Trimming removed 0 bases from V and 7 bases from J, with 10 bases in between. Germline V gene lookup returns CDR1 LNHNV and CDR2 YYDKDF (reference sequence). This CDR3 is 14 amino acids long. The chain's CDR3 is CATSRDQDLNEQFF. The CDR3 region has the DNA TGTGCCACCAGCAGAGATCAGGATTTAAATGAGCAGTTCTTC.

In DNA, the CDR3 is TGTGCCAGCAGCTTATACAGCGGCTCCTACGAGCAGTACTTC. It codes for CASSLYSGSYEQYF. The chain has TRBV7-7 and TRBJ2-7; a possible D gene is TRBD2 (5 bases). Trimming left V 2 bases short and J 0 bases short, with 8 bases between. The CDR3 spans 14 residues. Per the germline V gene, CDR1 is SSHAT and CDR2 is FNYEAQ (reference sequence).

This chain uses TRBV5-1 with TRBJ1-1; TRBD1 is a possible D gene (6 bases). CDR1 and CDR2 (germline): SGHRS, YFSETQ. The CDR3 sequence is 20 residues long. V lost 3 bases and J 0 bases, leaving 27 bases between the germline ends. Written as DNA, the CDR3 is TGCGCCAGCAGCTCCGTAACTTTAAACCCCAGGGGTTGGATGAACACTGAAGCTTTCTTT. Translated, it gives CASSSVTLNPRGWMNTEAFF.

V usage is TRBV30 and J usage is TRBJ1-5; 7 bases are shared with TRBD1. CDR3 length: 14 amino acids. The ends lost 2 bases at V and 4 bases at J; junction bases unmatched: 5. The V gene's germline CDR1 is GTSNPN and CDR2 SVGIG (reference sequence). Here the CDR3 reads CAWSRGQRNQPQHF. The CDR3 bases are TGTGCCTGGAGTAGGGGACAGAGAAATCAGCCCCAGCATTTT.

This chain links TRBV5-4 with TRBJ1-1, with D perhaps matching TRBD1 (6 bases). Trimming pared 4 bases from V and 5 bases from J, leaving 12 bases between. This CDR3 spans 13 amino acids. Germline values: CDR1 SGHNT, CDR2 YYREEE (reference sequence). CDR3 DNA: TGTGCCAGCAGCCATCAGGGGATGACTGAAGCTTTCTTT. Translation gives CASSHQGMTEAFF.

This chain uses TRBV19 with TRBJ1-1, with D tentatively TRBD1 (5 bases). Germline V gene data show CDR1 as LNHDA and CDR2 as SQIVND (reference sequence). V was shortened by 4 bases and J by 2 bases, with 11 bases between the two germline ends. This CDR3 spans 14 amino acids. The CDR3 DNA follows: TGTGCCAGTAGTAAGGGACTGTTTAACACTGAAGCTTTCTTT. Protein: CASSKGLFNTEAFF.

This CDR3 is CASRIMSSYNEQFF. DNA of the CDR3: TGTGCCAGCAGAATCATGAGCTCCTACAATGAGCAGTTCTTC. This chain links TRBV27 with TRBJ2-1; unclear D gene. Germline loops: CDR1 MNHEY, CDR2 SMNVEV (reference sequence). This CDR3 is 14 amino acids long. The V and J ends lost 6 bases and 0 bases respectively, with 9 bases between them.

J is TRBJ2-7 and V is TRBV30; 7 bases line up with TRBD2. The trim removed 5 bases at V and 3 bases at J, leaving 7 bases unmatched. Germline V gives CDR1 GTSNPN, CDR2 SVGIG (reference sequence). This CDR3 is built from 13 residues. The CDR3 DNA reads as TGTGCCTGGCCTAGTTGGGGGGGCTACGAGCAGTACTTC. Its protein is CAWPSWGGYEQYF.

Concerning this clone itself: This same CDR3 is encoded by further DNA sequences in the sample. The rearrangement links TRBV30 to TRBJ2-5; no clear D. V was pared by 0 bases and J by 4 bases, with 3 bases between. The length of the CDR3 is 11 residues. Germline V gene data show CDR1 as GTSNPN and CDR2 as SVGIG (reference sequence). The CDR3 bases are TGTGCCTGGAGTGTACTAGAGACCCAGTACTTC. Translated: CAWSVLETQYF.